There are many counts of the clone carrying this TCR beta chain. Sequencing libraries for TCR beta were prepared with iRepertoire HTBI primers and Arm-PCR of CDR3 regions. Using its own MiXCR run on the multiplex PCR reads, TCRdb lists one record per CDR3 protein. The repertoire holds 400,000 to 500,000 distinct CDR3 sequences, about 15% seen once, with approximately 15% in the top ten. Time point defined: newly diagnosed GD, antithyroid drugs for less than 3 months. Construction of the TCR library relied on RNA isolated from PBMCs. The sample comes from a study of regulatory T cells in long-lasting Graves disease. These same data were also listed under a study on T cells in Graves' hyperthyroidism and ophthalmopathy. That report notes: Most thyroid clonotypes expanded above 0.001 were also detected in blood.

The TCR originated in a woman in her forties or fifties with Graves disease. The sequencing here drew on peripheral blood mononuclear cells (PBMCs), taken at new diagnosis, from a patient treated with antithyroid drugs.

The CDR3: CASSLREFVDTQYF. CDR3 bases: TGTGCCAGCAGTTTGCGGGAGTTCGTCGATACGCAGTATTTT. The J gene is TRBJ2-3, the V gene TRBV12-3 or TRBV12-4, with 7 bases fitting TRBD2. Losses at the gene ends were 3 bases for V and 6 bases for J; bases not matched to a gene: 6. The CDR3 runs 14 residues.